This TCR beta chain was retrieved from a study of patients and donors after allogeneic stem cell transplantation. TCRdb re-called the RT-PCR reads with MiXCR, one entry per CDR3 protein. The table has 15,000 to 20,000 distinct CDR3 sequences, approximately 25% seen once. The germline V and J ends were trimmed by 11 bases and 5 bases, with 12 bases remaining between them. This CDR3 contains 11 residues. This clonotype appeared a few times. Sequenced sample: blood, either unsorted or a sorted T cell fraction (not recorded which). The V gene is TRBV12-3 or TRBV12-4, the J gene TRBJ2-5; no definite D call. The clonotype originates from a human donor who was either an allogeneic HSCT recipient or a stem cell or donor lymphocyte infusion donor (not recorded which). It is not recorded whose cells these are; they may come from a transplant donor. The CDR3 nucleotides are TGTGCCCCCCGAAGCAAGGAGACCCAGTACTTC. Its translation: CAPRSKETQYF.